The 31 T cell receptor beta chains below come from one sample, sequenced in a study of blood T cells in healthy people across ages. A J-beta primer mix and a sample-barcoded 5' primer were used in a second PCR of roughly 6 to 11 cycles. Each CDR3 protein is one row after TCRdb ran MiXCR on the 5' RACE reads. This sample has approximately 900,000 distinct CDR3 sequences, with under 50% found just once. Sequencing was performed on blood. The receptors come from a man aged 25-45 years in good health.

V usage is TRBV3-1 and J usage is TRBJ1-2; the match to TRBD1 covers 8 bases. The V gene's germline CDR1 is LGHDT and CDR2 YNNKEL (reference sequence). The junction had 5 bases not matched to a gene; V was cut back by 5 bases and J by 6 bases. The CDR3 has 13 amino acids. This CDR3 is CASSAHRGDGYTF. The DNA for the CDR3 is TGTGCCAGCAGCGCCCACAGGGGGGATGGCTACACCTTC.

This chain joins TRBV5-1 and TRBJ1-1; no reliable D call. Germline assignment: CDR1 SGHRS and CDR2 YFSETQ. The CDR3 is 13 amino acids. The V end lost 6 bases, the J end lost 1 base, and 10 bases lay between the germline ends. For the CDR3, the DNA is TGCGCCAGCACCCCAAGGGAGAACACTGAAGCTTTCTTT. This sequence encodes CASTPRENTEAFF.

The rearrangement links TRBV27 to TRBJ2-7; D may correspond to TRBD1 or TRBD2 (5 bases each). The CDR3 contains 15 residues. V gave up 2 bases and J gave up 3 bases, with 14 bases separating them. Germline V CDR1 and CDR2: MNHEY, SMNVEV (reference sequence). For the CDR3, the DNA is TGTGCCAGCAGTTTAATGGGGGACGGGGTCTACGAGCAGTACTTC. Translating gives CASSLMGDGVYEQYF.

This clonotype appeared a few times. The chain recombines TRBV6-2 or TRBV6-3 with TRBJ2-5; no definite D call. Germline loops: CDR1 MNHEY, CDR2 SVGEGT. The CDR3 has 12 residues. The ends were cut back, 6 bases at V and 0 bases at J, with 5 bases in the middle. CDR3 amino acids: CASRQYQETQYF. As DNA, the CDR3 is TGTGCCAGCAGACAGTACCAAGAGACCCAGTACTTC.

This clonotype was seen a handful of times. The chain recombines TRBV11-3 with TRBJ2-4; D gene unclear. Trimming left V 0 bases short and J 0 bases short, with 9 bases between. This CDR3 spans 16 amino acids. Per the germline V gene, CDR1 is SGHNT and CDR2 is YENEEA. As DNA, the CDR3 is TGTGCCAGCAGCTTAGAAGATACTGTAGCCAAAAACATTCAGTACTTC. Translation gives CASSLEDTVAKNIQYF.

The chain employs TRBV5-1 and TRBJ2-1, with D perhaps matching TRBD1 (5 bases). This CDR3 has 14 residues. V lost 3 bases and J lost 9, with 16 bases in between. From germline, CDR1 is SGHRS and CDR2 YFSETQ. The CDR3 spells CASSWGVAPGEQFF. CDR3 DNA sequence: TGCGCCAGCAGCTGGGGCGTCGCCCCAGGTGAGCAGTTCTTC. The full variable domain, in which reference TRBV5-1 and TRBJ2-1 provide the parts outside the CDR3, is KAGVTQTPRYLIKTRGQQVTLSCSPISGHRSVSWYQQTPGQGLQFLFEYFSETQRNKGNFPGRFSGRQFSNSRSEMNVSTLELGDSALYLCASSWGVAPGEQFFGPGTRLTVL.

The chain employs TRBV12-5 and TRBJ2-3; no firm D call. The CDR3 length is 13 residues. Germline assignment: CDR1 LGHNT and CDR2 FRNRAP. The V and J ends lost 0 bases and 3 bases respectively, with 4 bases between them. Here the CDR3 reads CASGLVETDTQYF. As DNA, the CDR3 is TGTGCTAGTGGTTTGGTTGAGACAGATACGCAGTATTTT.

This chain uses TRBV20-1 with TRBJ2-1; D ambiguous. With 6 bases removed from V and 8 bases from J, the gap between germline ends came to 11 bases. The germline V gene has CDR1 DFQATT and CDR2 SNEGSKA (reference sequence). The CDR3 extends over 11 amino acids. Written as DNA, the CDR3 is TGCAGTGCCTCCGAAAGGGATGAGCAGTTCTTC. Amino acids: CSASERDEQFF.

J is TRBJ2-7 and V is TRBV10-3; possible D gene TRBD1, 6 bases. Per germline, CDR1 ENHRY and CDR2 SYGVKD. This CDR3 has 16 amino acids. The V end lost 2 bases, the J end lost 3 bases, and 17 bases lay between the germline ends. The CDR3 DNA follows: TGTGCCATCAGTGAGCCCGTACGGGACACGGGCTACGAGCAGTACTTC. Its protein is CAISEPVRDTGYEQYF.

The CDR3 nucleotides read TGTGCCAGCAGCCCCGGCCCCGCAGGAGGCTATGGCTACACCTTC. Protein: CASSPGPAGGYGYTF. This rearrangement joins TRBV7-9 to TRBJ1-2; D is undetermined. The CDR3 consists of 15 residues. CDR1 and CDR2 from the germline V gene are SEHNR and FQNEAQ (reference sequence). The germline V and J ends were trimmed by 5 bases and 4 bases, with 17 bases remaining between them.

The rearrangement uses TRBV6-1 and TRBJ2-7; 8 nucleotides agree with TRBD2. The germline gives CDR1 MNHNS, CDR2 SASEGT. Trimming took 1 base from V and 5 from J; bases not matched to a gene: 10. The length of the CDR3 is 16 residues. This chain's CDR3 is CASSEGLAGGGHEQYF. CDR3 DNA: TGTGCCAGCAGTGAAGGGCTAGCGGGTGGAGGCCACGAGCAGTACTTC.

The chain joins TRBV4-1 to TRBJ2-3; the match to TRBD1 covers 12 bases. Per germline, CDR1 MGHRA and CDR2 YSYEKL. CDR3 length equals 19 residues. The V segment lost 1 base and the J segment 0 bases; nucleotides outside the gene matches: 8. CDR3 coding DNA: TGCGCCAGCAGCCAAGCCTTTGGGGACAGGGGGCCTAGCACAGATACGCAGTATTTT. Protein sequence: CASSQAFGDRGPSTDTQYF.

The J gene is TRBJ2-3, the V gene TRBV9; 7 nucleotides agree with TRBD2. Germline V lookup: CDR1 SGDLS, CDR2 YYNGEE. V was clipped by 7 bases and J by 2 bases; unmatched bases: 19. The CDR3 has 18 residues. CDR3 loop: CASSRSTPSGVYTDTQYF. Here the CDR3 DNA reads TGTGCCAGCTCTCGTAGTACCCCCAGCGGGGTTTACACAGATACGCAGTATTTT.

The chain is built from TRBV5-1 and TRBJ2-2; TRBD1 matches 10 bases. V dropped 5 bases and J dropped 0; count of bases not matched to a gene: 4. The CDR3 has 16 amino acids. Germline values: CDR1 SGHRS, CDR2 YFSETQ. The CDR3, as DNA: TGCGCCAGCAGAGCAGGACAGGGGGCGAACACCGGGGAGCTGTTTTTT. Translation gives CASRAGQGANTGELFF.

The chain has TRBV2 and TRBJ2-7; tentatively, D is TRBD1 (5 bases). V was shortened by 6 bases and J by 1 base, with 13 bases between the two germline ends. Per the germline V gene, CDR1 is SNHLY and CDR2 is FYNNEI. The CDR3 sequence is 14 residues long. CDR3 DNA sequence: TGTGCCAGCAGGCGAGACAGCCCGTCCTACGAGCAGTACTTC. Its translation: CASRRDSPSYEQYF.

The chain uses TRBV2 and TRBJ1-5; tentative D call: TRBD1 (5 bases). The germline CDR1 and CDR2 sequences are SNHLY and FYNNEI. Trimming shortened V by 4 bases and J by 4 bases, and 14 bases separated the two germline ends. CDR3 length equals 15 residues. This CDR3 reads CASSVNRGSNQPQHF. DNA of the CDR3: TGTGCCAGCAGTGTAAATAGGGGAAGTAATCAGCCCCAGCATTTT.

The chain joins TRBV5-6 to TRBJ2-7, with no clear D. The V end lost 4 bases, the J end lost 2 bases, and 10 bases lay between the germline ends. The germline V gene has CDR1 SGHDT and CDR2 YYEEEE. There are 13 residues in the CDR3. CDR3 protein: CASSPTDPYEQYF. The CDR3 DNA follows: TGTGCCAGCAGCCCGACGGACCCCTACGAGCAGTACTTC.

The rearrangement joins TRBV7-2 to TRBJ1-2, with D possibly TRBD1 on 5 matching bases. The length of the CDR3 is 15 residues. Between the trimmed V and J ends, which lost 3 bases and 0 bases, there was a span of 11 bases. Per germline, CDR1 SGHTA and CDR2 FQGNSA. CDR3 loop: CASSFSRVANYGYTF. The DNA of the CDR3 is TGTGCCAGCAGCTTCTCCAGGGTGGCTAACTATGGCTACACCTTC.

The gene calls are TRBV10-3 and TRBJ2-3; 8 bases fit TRBD2. Per the germline V gene, CDR1 is ENHRY and CDR2 is SYGVKD. The CDR3 loop spans 15 amino acids. J lost 0 bases, V lost 7 bases, and 6 bases had no gene match. DNA of the CDR3: TGTGCCATCAAGGCCAGCGGGGGCAGCACAGATACGCAGTATTTT. It yields the protein CAIKASGGSTDTQYF.

The rearrangement uses TRBV5-4 and TRBJ2-1, with TRBD2 matching 7 bases. CDR1 is SGHNT and CDR2 is YYREEE in the germline V gene (reference sequence). This CDR3 contains 15 residues. V lost 5 bases and J lost 2; bases outside the gene matches: 7. The chain's CDR3 is CASRYGGTTYNEQFF. The CDR3 DNA follows: TGTGCCAGCAGGTACGGGGGGACTACCTACAATGAGCAGTTCTTC.

V usage is TRBV7-6 and J usage is TRBJ2-1; 12 bases line up with TRBD2. With 3 bases clipped from V and 5 bases from J, the junction kept 5 bases outside the gene matches. The V gene's germline CDR1 is SGHVS and CDR2 FNYEAQ. The CDR3 contains 16 residues. The CDR3 DNA reads as TGTGCCAGCAGCTTCAGGACTAGCGGGATCAACAATGAGCAGTTCTTC. Translation: CASSFRTSGINNEQFF.

About this clonotype: Mismatch with germline at one junction end may stem from a read error. The chain links TRBV29-1 to TRBJ1-6; 10 bases fit TRBD1. The CDR3 consists of 14 residues. CDR1 and CDR2 (germline): SQVTM, ANQGSEA. CDR3 loop: CSARQGAKDSPLHF. CDR3 DNA: TGCAGCGCCAGACAGGGGGCAAAGGATTCGCCCCTCCACTTT.

Of note for this clonotype: An end of the junction differs from the germline gene, which may be a read error. J is TRBJ2-3 and V is TRBV5-1; D is possibly TRBD2 (7 bases). Germline CDR1 and CDR2: SGHRS and YFSETQ. CDR3 length: 16 amino acids. CDR3 sequence: CASSLRGGERSDTQCF. In DNA, the CDR3 is TGCGCCAGCAGCTTGAGAGGGGGGGAACGGTCAGATACGCAGTGTTTT.

This chain uses TRBV7-2 with TRBJ2-7; 9 bases match TRBD2. The CDR3 length is 13 residues. Germline values: CDR1 SGHTA, CDR2 FQGNSA. J lost 7 bases, V lost 11 bases, and 12 bases had no gene match. The CDR3 region is CALGGGAYNEQYF. In DNA, the CDR3 is TGTGCCTTAGGCGGGGGGGCCTACAATGAGCAGTACTTC.

The chain couples TRBV27 to TRBJ2-6, with D unresolved. The CDR3 is 15 amino acids. Trimming took 5 bases from V and 2 from J, leaving 10 bases between them. Germline V lookup: CDR1 MNHEY, CDR2 SMNVEV (reference sequence). This CDR3 is CASSPEITGANVLTF. The CDR3 region has the DNA TGTGCCAGCAGTCCCGAGATTACTGGGGCCAACGTCCTGACTTTC.

The J gene is TRBJ2-3, the V gene TRBV5-1; 8 bases map to TRBD1. J gave up 8 bases and V 4 bases, and 9 bases lay outside the gene matches. Per the germline V gene, CDR1 is SGHRS and CDR2 is YFSETQ. This CDR3 region has 14 residues. The CDR3 here is CASSADRARGTQYF. In nucleotides, the CDR3 is TGCGCCAGCAGCGCGGACAGGGCTCGTGGTACGCAGTATTTT.

The rearrangement links TRBV7-9 to TRBJ2-7; D gene ambiguous. Trimming removed 5 bases from V and 2 bases from J, with 19 bases in between. The length of the CDR3 is 16 residues. The germline V gene has CDR1 SEHNR and CDR2 FQNEAQ (reference sequence). Written as DNA, the CDR3 is TGTGCCAGCAGCCCCTCAGACGCGTTAAAGACCTACGAGCAGTACTTC. This encodes CASSPSDALKTYEQYF.

CDR3 protein: CAGAERVTDTQYF. CDR3 nucleotide sequence: TGTGCCGGCGCTGAGCGGGTGACAGATACGCAGTATTTT. This sequence joins TRBV6-2 or TRBV6-3 and TRBJ2-3; weak D call: TRBD2 (6 bases). Germline lookup yields CDR1 MNHEY and CDR2 SVGEGT. The CDR3 is 13 residues long. Between the trimmed V and J ends, which lost 11 bases and 3 bases, there was a span of 15 bases.

The chain combines TRBV7-9 with TRBJ2-1; 7 bases are shared with TRBD1. The CDR3 length is 16 residues. The trim removed 5 bases at V and 4 bases at J, leaving 11 bases unmatched. Per germline, CDR1 SEHNR and CDR2 FQNEAQ (reference sequence). Here the CDR3 DNA reads TGTGCCAGCAGCGTAGGGCCGGGACAGCCTTACAATGAGCAGTTCTTC. Amino acid sequence: CASSVGPGQPYNEQFF.

This clonotype has a handful of counts. This CDR3 reads CSARSLEQRAQYF. In DNA, the CDR3 is TGCAGTGCTAGATCACTTGAACAGAGGGCCCAGTACTTC. J is TRBJ2-5 and V is TRBV20-1; the D gene is possibly TRBD2 (5 bases). Germline V gene lookup returns CDR1 DFQATT and CDR2 SNEGSKA (reference sequence). The CDR3 spans 13 residues. Trimming shortened V by 2 bases and J by 9 bases, and 16 bases separated the two germline ends.

This clonotype has at least ten counts. V and J are TRBV4-1 and TRBJ2-7; TRBD2 might be the D (5 bases). CDR1 and CDR2 from the germline V gene are MGHRA and YSYEKL. This CDR3 spans 16 amino acids. Trimming stripped 3 bases from V and 4 bases from J, with 19 bases between. The CDR3 region is CASSQEPGRRQYEQYF. Here the CDR3 DNA reads TGCGCCAGCAGCCAGGAACCGGGAAGACGGCAATACGAGCAGTACTTC.